Below, 18 T cell receptor beta chains from the same sample are listed, as sequenced in a study of T cell responses to AZD1222 COVID-19 vaccine. Sequencing used immunoSEQ multiplex PCR; TCRdb keeps in-frame clones, though not all of them. In the table there are 100,000 or so clones, around 90% of which are singletons. The source was peripheral blood, collected on day 0 of AZD1222 vaccination. The receptors were gathered from an adult in good health.

The chain carries TRBV18 and TRBJ1-1, with a tentative D call TRBD1 (5 bases). The CDR3 sequence is 13 residues long. Germline lookup yields CDR1 KGHSH and CDR2 LQKENI. V lost 4 bases and J lost 1, with 7 bases in between. The CDR3 DNA follows: TGTGCCAGCTCACTTCAGGGGAACACTGAAGCTTTCTTT. Translated, it gives CASSLQGNTEAFF.

The chain has TRBV6-1 and TRBJ1-1; D is unresolved. CDR3 length equals 17 residues. Trimming left V 4 bases short and J 1 base short, with 19 bases between. Germline loops: CDR1 MNHNS, CDR2 SASEGT. The CDR3: CASSAPVGGPANTEAFF. The CDR3 coding sequence is TGTGCCAGCAGTGCCCCCGTGGGAGGGCCCGCGAACACTGAAGCTTTCTTT.

This clone was found once. V gene TRBV7-9 combines with J gene TRBJ2-3; TRBD2 matches 9 bases. Germline assignment: CDR1 SEHNR and CDR2 FQNEAQ (reference sequence). The trim removed 7 bases at V and 7 bases at J, leaving 6 bases unmatched. The length of the CDR3 is 13 residues. The CDR3: CASTPTSGNTQYF. CDR3 nucleotide sequence: TGTGCCAGCACCCCGACTAGCGGTAATACGCAGTATTTT.

V usage is TRBV19 and J usage is TRBJ2-7; 9 bases are a match to TRBD1. The CDR3 spans 11 residues. The germline V gene has CDR1 LNHDA and CDR2 SQIVND (reference sequence). The J segment lost 12 bases and the V segment lost 6 bases, leaving 6 bases of the junction unmatched. CDR3 loop: CASSHRGLRYF. The CDR3 DNA follows: TGTGCCAGTAGCCACAGGGGGCTGAGGTACTTC.

The rearrangement joins TRBV9 to TRBJ2-1; 10 nucleotides agree with TRBD2. CDR1 is SGDLS, CDR2 YYNGEE, per germline. The trim removed 0 bases at V and 7 bases at J, leaving 7 bases unmatched. The length of the CDR3 is 16 residues. The CDR3 reads CASSVASGSRVNEQFF. As DNA, the CDR3 is TGTGCCAGCAGCGTAGCTAGCGGGAGTCGTGTGAATGAGCAGTTCTTC. The whole variable domain, remainder taken from reference TRBV9 and TRBJ2-1, is DSGVTQTPKHLITATGQRVTLRCSPRSGDLSVYWYQQSLDQGLQFLIQYYNGEERAKGNILERFSAQQFPDLHSELNLSSLELGDSALYFCASSVASGSRVNEQFFGPGTRLTVL.

This chain connects TRBV30 to TRBJ2-6; no definite D call. CDR3 length: 13 residues. V was shortened by 3 bases and J by 3 bases, with 6 bases between the two germline ends. The germline CDR1 and CDR2 sequences are GTSNPN and SVGIG (reference sequence). The CDR3: CAWSQYGANVLTF. The CDR3 DNA is TGTGCCTGGAGCCAGTATGGGGCCAACGTCCTGACTTTC.

This rearrangement joins TRBV18 to TRBJ1-2; D not certain. V shed 5 bases and J shed 3 bases, with 10 bases lying between them. Germline V gene lookup returns CDR1 KGHSH and CDR2 LQKENI. The CDR3 has 13 amino acids. Here the CDR3 reads CASSEDGYYGYTF. The CDR3 DNA sequence: TGTGCCAGCTCAGAGGACGGATACTATGGCTACACCTTC.

The chain uses TRBV4-1 and TRBJ2-2; 8 bases map to TRBD1. CDR1 MGHRA and CDR2 YSYEKL come from the germline V gene. This CDR3 has 13 amino acids. J lost 6 bases, V lost 5 bases, and 2 bases had no gene match. In nucleotides, the CDR3 is TGCGCCAGCAGCGGACAGGGCCCCGGGGAGCTGTTTTTT. Protein product: CASSGQGPGELFF.

The rearrangement uses TRBV27 and TRBJ1-5; D remains unclear. Trimming took off 6 bases at V and 9 bases at J, with 18 bases between the two ends. This CDR3 is built from 14 residues. In germline, CDR1 is MNHEY, CDR2 SMNVEV (reference sequence). The CDR3 bases are TGTGCCAGCAGACCCTTGGACGGCCTGGGGCCCCAGCATTTT. Translating it yields CASRPLDGLGPQHF.

Only one count was recorded for this clone. V and J are TRBV19 and TRBJ2-1; tentative D call: TRBD2 (5 bases). The CDR3 totals 15 residues. Germline CDR1 is LNHDA and CDR2 is SQIVND (reference sequence). V lost 1 base and J lost 6, with 13 bases in between. In DNA, the CDR3 is TGTGCCAGTAGTATAGGAGGACTCCGGATCAATGAGCAGTTCTTC. This encodes CASSIGGLRINEQFF.

The chain uses TRBV20-1 and TRBJ1-2; 7 nucleotides align to TRBD1. The CDR3 totals 10 residues. Germline V gives CDR1 DFQATT, CDR2 SNEGSKA (reference sequence). The CDR3 loop is CSSQGNGYTF. In nucleotides, the CDR3 is TGCAGCTCACAGGGGAATGGCTACACCTTC.

The chain carries TRBV21-1 and TRBJ2-1; the table's D call TRBD1 went unverified against the DNA. TRBV21-1 is designated a pseudogene. There are 19 residues in the CDR3. CDR3 bases: TGTGCCAGCACCCAAAACCGGGGACAGAATATTAGCTCCTACAATGAGCAGTTCTTC. Amino acids: CASTQNRGQNISSYNEQFF.

The chain carries TRBV29-1 and TRBJ2-5; D might be TRBD1 (5 bases). The V end lost 7 bases, the J end lost 2 bases, and 11 bases lay between the germline ends. The CDR3 sequence is 12 residues long. CDR1 is SQVTM, CDR2 ANQGSEA, per germline. CDR3 sequence: CSAWTYQETQYF. CDR3 sequence (DNA): TGCAGCGCCTGGACATATCAAGAGACCCAGTACTTC.

This chain links TRBV27 with TRBJ2-3; the match to TRBD1 covers 10 bases. J was trimmed by 5 bases and V by 4 bases; bases with no gene match: 9. CDR3 size: 16 residues. CDR1 MNHEY and CDR2 SMNVEV come from the germline V gene (reference sequence). Here the CDR3 reads CASSSLGQGFIDTQYF. CDR3 bases: TGTGCCAGCAGTTCACTGGGACAGGGGTTCATAGATACGCAGTATTTT.

The rearrangement uses TRBV5-4 and TRBJ2-7; 8 bases map to TRBD2. CDR3 length: 16 residues. Germline V gene data show CDR1 as SGHNT and CDR2 as YYREEE (reference sequence). V trimming: 4 bases; J trimming: 0 bases; junction bases outside the gene matches: 9. DNA for the CDR3: TGTGCCAGCAGCCCCGGGGTGAGCGGGAGCTCCTACGAGCAGTACTTC. It is translated as CASSPGVSGSSYEQYF.

The V gene is TRBV18, the J gene TRBJ1-5; D call uncertain. The V and J ends lost 2 bases and 3 bases respectively, with 8 bases between them. The CDR3 loop spans 14 amino acids. Per germline, CDR1 KGHSH and CDR2 LQKENI. The CDR3 reads CASSPGRNNQPQHF. The DNA for the CDR3 is TGTGCCAGCTCACCAGGGCGGAACAATCAGCCCCAGCATTTT.

The chain joins TRBV7-6 to TRBJ2-1; D gene ambiguous. Between the trimmed V and J ends, which lost 1 base and 6 bases, there was a span of 13 bases. Germline lookup yields CDR1 SGHVS and CDR2 FNYEAQ. This CDR3 has 15 amino acids. CDR3 sequence (DNA): TGTGCCAGCAGCTTAGTGGGGTTAGTAGGCAATGAGCAGTTCTTC. It encodes CASSLVGLVGNEQFF.

The rearrangement links TRBV9 to TRBJ2-7, with D perhaps matching TRBD1 or TRBD2 (6 bases each). This CDR3 has 16 amino acids. Germline CDR1 reads SGDLS; CDR2 reads YYNGEE. With 3 bases removed from V and 5 bases from J, the gap between germline ends came to 21 bases. In DNA, the CDR3 is TGTGCCAGCAGCGAGGGGGGAATGGTCACGGGACACGAGCAGTACTTC. Protein: CASSEGGMVTGHEQYF.